Reported below is one T cell receptor beta chain. The antigen is not known. Mismatch with germline at one junction end may stem from a read error. Germline CDR1 reads SSHAT; CDR2 reads FNYEAQ (reference sequence). The CDR3 loop spans 15 amino acids. This sample stems from a study of beta chain features in type 1 diabetes. Study-level points and caveats: In every one of the four CD4+ subsets, TCRB CDR3s were moderately but significantly shorter in Type 1 diabetes patients.

Expressed TCRB transcripts were sequenced because the entire RNA isolate underwent reverse transcription. Libraries were prepared by immunoSEQ multiplex PCR; TCRdb keeps only in-frame clonotypes and omits some of them. The profile shows a few hundred thousand clones, 16% of them singletons. Sequenced sample: naive CD4+ T cells from blood. The chain combines TRBV7-7 with TRBJ2-7, with D tentatively TRBD2 (5 bases). The clonotype originates from a man aged 25 to 45 with type 1 diabetes. CDR3 coding DNA: TGTGCTAGCAGCGCCCAGATGGGGAGCTCCTACGAGCAGTACTTC. Its protein is CASSAQMGSSYEQYF. The full variable domain, completed using reference TRBV7-7 and TRBJ2-7, is GAGVSQSPRYKVTKRGQDVTLRCDPISSHATLYWYQQALGQGPEFLTYFNYEAQPDKSGLPSDRFSAERPEGSISTLTIQRTEQRDSAMYRCASSAQMGSSYEQYFGPGTRLTVT.